This T cell receptor (beta chain) was identified in a study of T cells in Graves' hyperthyroidism and ophthalmopathy. From germline, CDR1 is SGHTA and CDR2 FQGNSA. There are 16 residues in the CDR3. Trimming removed 5 bases from V and 4 bases from J; junction bases left unmatched: 13. RNA transcripts were the template for amplifying TCR beta CDR3 regions. Researchers ran a first-round RT-PCR on the TCR CDR3 using the HTBI primer set. From the multiplex PCR reads, TCRdb called clonotypes with MiXCR, one entry per CDR3 protein. The table lists about 560,000 distinct CDR3 sequences, 40% to 55% of them singletons. This clonotype was observed a few times.

The sequenced sample was peripheral blood or thyroid tissue (not recorded which). This sequence was found in a woman aged 18 to 35 with Graves' hyperthyroidism. This chain links TRBV7-2 with TRBJ1-1; 7 nucleotides agree with TRBD1. The CDR3 region is CASSRSSDREGTEAFF. CDR3 sequence (DNA): TGTGCCAGCAGCCGTTCGAGTGACAGGGAAGGCACTGAAGCTTTCTTT.